One sample yielded the 30 T cell receptor beta chains listed below, sequenced in a study of somatic mutations in cytotoxic T cells in rheumatoid arthritis. The method was immunoSEQ multiplex PCR; TCRdb's version includes in-frame clones alone and lacks a portion of them. The sample lists 16,000 or so clones; roughly 80% were seen once. The sequencing input was CD8+ T cells sorted from blood. Receptors were obtained from an adult with rheumatoid arthritis.

The CDR3 DNA follows: TGTGCCAGCCCGGGGGGGCATGCAGATACGCAGTATTTT. This codes for CASPGGHADTQYF. J is TRBJ2-3 and V is TRBV7-9; 8 nucleotides align to TRBD2. Germline V gene sequence: CDR1 SEHNR, CDR2 FQNEAQ (reference sequence). This CDR3 region has 13 residues. Unmatched junction bases numbered 5, after V lost 8 bases and J lost 4 bases.

A few counts support this clone. V usage is TRBV29-1 and J usage is TRBJ2-7; a weak D match, TRBD2 (6 bases). Looked up from germline, CDR1 is SQVTM and CDR2 is ANQGSEA. The CDR3 is 13 residues long. The germline V and J ends were trimmed by 2 bases and 1 base, with 9 bases remaining between them. CDR3 sequence (DNA): TGCAGCGTTGAATCGGAGGGTTCCTACGAGCAGTACTTC. Translating it yields CSVESEGSYEQYF.

The chain joins TRBV5-6 to TRBJ2-7, with unresolved D. Per germline, CDR1 SGHDT and CDR2 YYEEEE. The CDR3 consists of 13 residues. V was pared by 2 bases and J by 1 base, with 7 bases between. The CDR3 DNA sequence: TGTGCCAGCAGCTTCTCCCAGTCCTACGAGCAGTACTTC. It specifies CASSFSQSYEQYF.

The CDR3 protein is CASSPRTGQGLYEQYF. CDR3 bases: TGTGCCAGCAGCCCAAGGACGGGACAGGGCTTGTACGAGCAGTACTTC. This chain uses TRBV7-9 with TRBJ2-7, with TRBD1 matching 9 bases. J was trimmed by 4 bases and V by 5 bases; bases with no gene match: 12. There are 16 residues in the CDR3. From germline, CDR1 is SEHNR and CDR2 FQNEAQ (reference sequence).

The chain uses TRBV15 and TRBJ1-1, with a tentative D call TRBD1 (5 bases). The CDR3 totals 14 residues. Germline loops: CDR1 LNHNV, CDR2 YYDKDF (reference sequence). The V gene lost 8 bases and the J gene lost 2 bases, with 15 bases spanning the gap. The CDR3 loop is CATWGQGGNTEAFF. The CDR3, as DNA: TGTGCCACCTGGGGTCAGGGTGGCAACACTGAAGCTTTCTTT.

The chain recombines TRBV6-6 with TRBJ1-4; D uncertain. Germline CDR1 MNHNY, CDR2 SVGAGI (reference sequence). The CDR3 is made up of 10 amino acids. V was pared by 8 bases and J by 8 bases, with 6 bases between. CDR3 sequence reads: CASLNEKLFF. The CDR3 nucleotides are TGTGCCAGCCTAAACGAAAAACTGTTTTTT.

The chain links TRBV9 to TRBJ2-2; perhaps TRBD2 as D (6 bases). The CDR3 runs to 14 residues. The ends were cut back, 0 bases at V and 7 bases at J, with 10 bases in the middle. Germline loops: CDR1 SGDLS, CDR2 YYNGEE. The CDR3 DNA reads TGTGCCAGCAGCGTAGCTAGGAGGGTCGGGGAGCTGTTTTTT. Residues: CASSVARRVGELFF.

This clone turned up a few times. V and J are TRBV6-5 and TRBJ1-1; no firm D call. The CDR3 spans 14 residues. Trimming shortened V by 2 bases and J by 1 base, and 8 bases separated the two germline ends. Germline CDR1 and CDR2: MNHEY and SVGAGI. This CDR3 is CASSYEGRNTEAFF. The CDR3 region has the DNA TGTGCCAGCAGTTACGAAGGCAGGAACACTGAAGCTTTCTTT.

The chain uses TRBV6-5 and TRBJ1-2, with 8 bases lining up with TRBD1. V gave up 0 bases and J gave up 8 bases; unmatched junction bases: 2. Germline CDR1 is MNHEY and CDR2 is SVGAGI. This CDR3 has 13 amino acids. This CDR3 reads CASSYSGQEGYTF. The CDR3 region has the DNA TGTGCCAGCAGTTACTCGGGACAGGAAGGCTACACCTTC.

V gene TRBV5-1 combines with J gene TRBJ2-2; TRBD1 agrees at 8 bases. The CDR3 length is 16 residues. Germline values: CDR1 SGHRS, CDR2 YFSETQ. V lost 6 bases and J lost 1; bases outside the gene matches: 8. The chain's CDR3 is CASITGGSENTGELFF. CDR3 DNA: TGCGCCAGCATAACAGGGGGTAGTGAGAACACCGGGGAGCTGTTTTTT.

This rearrangement joins TRBV6-4 to TRBJ2-1, with D hard to call. CDR3 length equals 13 residues. Looked up from germline, CDR1 is MRHNA and CDR2 is SNTAGT. Trimming left V 0 bases short and J 6 bases short, with 6 bases between. The DNA for the CDR3 is TGTGCCAGCAGTGACTCGAACGGCAATGAGCAGTTCTTC. It yields the protein CASSDSNGNEQFF.

This clone showed up just once. The V call is TRBV7-9, the J call TRBJ2-3; 9 bases are a match to TRBD2. There are 17 residues in the CDR3. Germline assignment: CDR1 SEHNR and CDR2 FQNEAQ (reference sequence). The ends lost 5 bases at V and 0 bases at J; junction bases unmatched: 9. CDR3 amino acids: CASSPPRGGISTDTQYF. CDR3 sequence (DNA): TGTGCCAGCAGCCCACCGCGGGGGGGGATTAGCACAGATACGCAGTATTTT.

The chain joins TRBV4-2 to TRBJ1-5, with TRBD1 as a possible D gene (5 bases). The V gene's germline CDR1 is LGHNA and CDR2 YNFKEQ. V was pared by 0 bases and J by 0 bases, with 15 bases between. The CDR3 loop spans 18 amino acids. For the CDR3, the DNA is TGTGCCAGCAGCCAAGAGGGGATGGGGGATTATAGCAATCAGCCCCAGCATTTT. This sequence encodes CASSQEGMGDYSNQPQHF.

The chain links TRBV4-1 to TRBJ2-7; D unclear. CDR3 length: 15 amino acids. V was cut by 1 base and J by 2 bases, with 12 bases left in between. Germline V lookup: CDR1 MGHRA, CDR2 YSYEKL. In nucleotides, the CDR3 is TGCGCCAGCAGCCAAGGGCCAGCGACGCCCTACGAGCAGTACTTC. The encoded protein is CASSQGPATPYEQYF.

The chain joins TRBV9 to TRBJ2-3; D is undetermined. The CDR3 consists of 14 residues. Germline V gene lookup returns CDR1 SGDLS and CDR2 YYNGEE. V was cut by 4 bases and J by 6 bases, with 15 bases left in between. The CDR3 region has the DNA TGTGCCAGCAGCCCCGCCGGCCCTCGGGATACGCAGTATTTT. Translating gives CASSPAGPRDTQYF.

This clone was seen a single time. The chain couples TRBV2 to TRBJ2-6; D is undetermined. The CDR3 runs to 18 residues. With 6 bases removed from V and 0 bases from J, the gap between germline ends came to 18 bases. Germline lookup yields CDR1 SNHLY and CDR2 FYNNEI. As DNA, the CDR3 is TGTGCCAGCAGCCAGGCCAGGTTTGAGAACTCTGGGGCCAACGTCCTGACTTTC. It yields the protein CASSQARFENSGANVLTF.

The chain links TRBV6-1 to TRBJ1-2; tentatively, D is TRBD1 (6 bases). Germline lookup yields CDR1 MNHNS and CDR2 SASEGT. This CDR3 has 13 residues. The V end was cut by 6 bases, the J end by 4 bases, with 12 bases between. The CDR3 DNA reads TGTGCCAGCAGAGGGGGTCCTCCCTATGGCTACACCTTC. It yields the protein CASRGGPPYGYTF.

The chain uses TRBV29-1 and TRBJ2-3, with 8 positions matching TRBD2. V dropped 4 bases and J dropped 4; count of bases not matched to a gene: 4. The CDR3 loop spans 13 amino acids. Germline loops: CDR1 SQVTM, CDR2 ANQGSEA. In DNA form, the CDR3 reads TGCAGCGTTGGGGGGGGACTAGCAGATACGCAGTATTTT. Amino acids: CSVGGGLADTQYF.

This clone was observed a handful of times. The V and J genes are TRBV27 and TRBJ2-5; D may be TRBD1 or TRBD2 (5 bases each). The V gene's germline CDR1 is MNHEY and CDR2 SMNVEV (reference sequence). The CDR3 runs to 13 residues. V lost 4 bases, J lost 5 bases, and 11 bases lay in between. The CDR3 sequence is CASSYGGRETQYF. In nucleotides, the CDR3 is TGTGCCAGCAGTTATGGGGGTCGGGAGACCCAGTACTTC.

V usage is TRBV9 and J usage is TRBJ2-7; 8 positions match TRBD2. Germline-derived CDR1 and CDR2 are SGDLS and YYNGEE. V lost 4 bases and J lost 2; bases outside the gene matches: 2. The CDR3 sequence is 13 residues long. CDR3 nucleotides: TGTGCCAGCAGCCCGGGGGGGGCCTACGAGCAGTACTTC. Its protein product is CASSPGGAYEQYF.

The V gene is TRBV5-6, the J gene TRBJ2-7, with 10 bases that match TRBD1. The CDR3 contains 14 residues. J was trimmed by 6 bases and V by 0 bases; bases with no gene match: 3. Per the germline V gene, CDR1 is SGHDT and CDR2 is YYEEEE. The CDR3 coding sequence is TGTGCCAGCAGCTTGGGGGACAGGGGCTTCGAGCAGTACTTC. This sequence encodes CASSLGDRGFEQYF.

This clone was seen a few times. This sequence joins TRBV5-4 and TRBJ1-5, with a weak D call TRBD1 (5 bases). This CDR3 region has 14 residues. Germline-derived CDR1 and CDR2 are SGHNT and YYREEE (reference sequence). Trimming removed 7 bases at V and 0 bases at J, with 11 bases between. The CDR3 DNA reads TGTGCCAGCGGGACCGAAGATAGCAATCAGCCCCAGCATTTT. Translation gives CASGTEDSNQPQHF.

This clone has just one count. The V gene is TRBV2, the J gene TRBJ2-7; tentatively, D is TRBD1 or TRBD2 (6 bases each). Germline V gene lookup returns CDR1 SNHLY and CDR2 FYNNEI. V lost 1 base and J 1 base, leaving 11 bases between the germline ends. The CDR3 runs 15 residues. CDR3 nucleotides: TGTGCCAGCAGTGAAGTTAGGGGGGTTTCCTACGAGCAGTACTTC. Translation gives CASSEVRGVSYEQYF.

The chain has TRBV29-1 and TRBJ1-2; 7 positions match TRBD1. There are 13 residues in the CDR3. V lost 7 bases and J lost 8; bases outside the gene matches: 13. Germline CDR1 and CDR2: SQVTM and ANQGSEA. CDR3 loop: CSGGTALNGGYTF. CDR3 sequence (DNA): TGCAGCGGTGGGACAGCTTTAAATGGCGGCTACACCTTC.

This rearrangement joins TRBV6-1 to TRBJ1-5; D gene ambiguous. Looked up from germline, CDR1 is MNHNS and CDR2 is SASEGT. CDR3 size: 14 residues. The V gene lost 1 base and the J gene lost 11 bases, with 15 bases spanning the gap. The CDR3 sequence is CASSEGAPVTAQHF. For the CDR3, the DNA is TGTGCCAGCAGTGAAGGGGCGCCGGTTACGGCCCAGCATTTT.

The V and J genes are TRBV11-3 and TRBJ2-1; 7 bases agree with TRBD2. The CDR3 has 16 amino acids. Trimming at V came to 5 bases and at J to 9 bases, leaving 16 bases not matched to a gene. The germline CDR1 and CDR2 sequences are SGHNT and YENEEA. CDR3 sequence reads: CASSLPSSGMGSEQFF. The CDR3 DNA reads TGTGCCAGCAGCCTCCCCTCGAGCGGGATGGGTAGTGAGCAGTTCTTC.

The rearrangement links TRBV10-3 to TRBJ2-5; D unresolved. Germline V gene data show CDR1 as ENHRY and CDR2 as SYGVKD. Trimming removed 0 bases at V and 8 bases at J, with 10 bases between. CDR3 length equals 13 residues. The CDR3 protein is CAISESSNPTQYF. The CDR3 DNA reads TGTGCCATCAGTGAGTCAAGTAACCCCACCCAGTACTTC.

This sequence joins TRBV2 and TRBJ2-1, with TRBD2 identical over 14 bases. After removal of 5 bases from V and 8 bases from J, the junction contained 5 bases not matched to a gene. Germline V lookup: CDR1 SNHLY, CDR2 FYNNEI. The CDR3 is 15 residues long. The CDR3 loop is CASSLGLAGGDEQFF. CDR3 sequence (DNA): TGTGCCAGCAGTCTAGGACTAGCGGGGGGTGATGAGCAGTTCTTC. Combining the CDR3 with reference TRBV2 and TRBJ2-1 gives the whole variable domain EPEVTQTPSHQVTQMGQEVILRCVPISNHLYFYWYRQILGQKVEFLVSFYNNEISEKSEIFDDQFSVERPDGSNFTLKIRSTKLEDSAMYFCASSLGLAGGDEQFFGPGTRLTVL.

This clone was found a few times. The V and J genes are TRBV4-1 and TRBJ2-2; D unresolved. The V gene lost 0 bases and the J gene lost 9 bases, with 14 bases spanning the gap. The CDR3 has 15 residues. Germline V gene lookup returns CDR1 MGHRA and CDR2 YSYEKL. CDR3 protein: CASSQDRGSPWELFF. CDR3 coding DNA: TGCGCCAGCAGCCAAGATCGAGGCAGTCCCTGGGAGCTGTTTTTT.

This chain uses TRBV7-9 with TRBJ1-2; tentatively, D is TRBD1 (5 bases). V was clipped by 0 bases and J by 4 bases, with 12 bases between them. The CDR3 consists of 15 residues. The germline V gene encodes CDR1 SEHNR and CDR2 FQNEAQ (reference sequence). CDR3 sequence reads: CASSLATGGPYGYTF. CDR3 DNA: TGTGCCAGCAGCTTAGCCACCGGGGGACCCTATGGCTACACCTTC.